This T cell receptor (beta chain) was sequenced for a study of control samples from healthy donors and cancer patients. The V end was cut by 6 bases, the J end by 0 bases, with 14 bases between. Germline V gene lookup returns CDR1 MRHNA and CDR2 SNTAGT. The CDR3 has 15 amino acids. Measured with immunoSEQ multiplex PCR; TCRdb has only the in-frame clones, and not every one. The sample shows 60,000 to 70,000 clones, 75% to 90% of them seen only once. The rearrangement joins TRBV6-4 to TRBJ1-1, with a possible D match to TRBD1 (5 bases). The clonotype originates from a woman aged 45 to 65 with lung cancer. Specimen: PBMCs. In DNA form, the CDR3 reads TGTGCCAGCAGCCCTGGGGGACTCATGAACACTGAAGCTTTCTTT. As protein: CASSPGGLMNTEAFF.